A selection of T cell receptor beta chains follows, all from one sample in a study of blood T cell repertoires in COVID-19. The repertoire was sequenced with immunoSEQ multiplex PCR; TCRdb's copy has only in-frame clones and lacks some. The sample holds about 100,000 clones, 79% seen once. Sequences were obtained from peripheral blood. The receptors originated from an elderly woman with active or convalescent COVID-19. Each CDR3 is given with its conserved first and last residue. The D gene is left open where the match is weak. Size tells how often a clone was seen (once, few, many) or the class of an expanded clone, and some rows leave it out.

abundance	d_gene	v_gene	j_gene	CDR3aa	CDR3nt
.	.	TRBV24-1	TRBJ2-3	CATSESTSAPDTQYF	TGTGCCACCAGTGAGTCGACTTCGGCCCCAGATACGCAGTATTTT
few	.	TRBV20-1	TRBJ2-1	CSASSRWADEQFF	TGCAGTGCTAGTAGCCGTTGGGCAGATGAGCAGTTCTTC
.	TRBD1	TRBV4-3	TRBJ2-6	CASSQQIGQGSPGANVLTF	TGCGCCAGCAGCCAACAAATTGGACAGGGGTCGCCTGGGGCCAACGTCCTGACTTTC
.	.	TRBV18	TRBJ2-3	CASSPFTSGLLDTQYF	TGTGCCAGCTCACCCTTCACAAGCGGTCTGTTAGATACGCAGTATTTT
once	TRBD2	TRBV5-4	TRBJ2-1	CASSSGGSQPVEQFF	TGTGCCAGCAGTTCCGGGGGGAGCCAACCCGTTGAGCAGTTCTTC
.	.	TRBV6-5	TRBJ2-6	CASSGSLEANVLTF	TGTGCCAGCTCGGGATCGTTAGAGGCCAACGTCCTGACTTTC
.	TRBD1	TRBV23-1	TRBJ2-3	CASSPRDRGLEDTQYF	TGCGCCAGCAGTCCCCGGGACAGGGGTTTAGAAGATACGCAGTATTTT
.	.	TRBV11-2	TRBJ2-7	CASSLGEGSTYEQYF	TGTGCCAGCAGCTTAGGAGAGGGTTCTACCTACGAGCAGTACTTC
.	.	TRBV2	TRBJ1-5	CASSTGIQPQHF	TGTGCCAGCAGTACAGGGATCCAGCCCCAGCATTTT
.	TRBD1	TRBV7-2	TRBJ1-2	CASSERTGYGYTF	TGTGCCAGCAGCGAAAGGACAGGGTACGGCTACACCTTC
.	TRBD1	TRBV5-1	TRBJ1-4	CASSLGQGFYEKLFF	TGCGCCAGCAGCTTAGGACAGGGGTTCTATGAAAAACTGTTTTTT
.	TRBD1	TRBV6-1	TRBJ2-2	CATEDRGGGELFF	TGTGCCACCGAAGACAGGGGAGGCGGGGAGCTGTTTTTT
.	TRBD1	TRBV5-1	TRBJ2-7	CASGAGTGNDEQYF	TGCGCCAGCGGTGCCGGGACAGGGAATGACGAGCAGTACTTC